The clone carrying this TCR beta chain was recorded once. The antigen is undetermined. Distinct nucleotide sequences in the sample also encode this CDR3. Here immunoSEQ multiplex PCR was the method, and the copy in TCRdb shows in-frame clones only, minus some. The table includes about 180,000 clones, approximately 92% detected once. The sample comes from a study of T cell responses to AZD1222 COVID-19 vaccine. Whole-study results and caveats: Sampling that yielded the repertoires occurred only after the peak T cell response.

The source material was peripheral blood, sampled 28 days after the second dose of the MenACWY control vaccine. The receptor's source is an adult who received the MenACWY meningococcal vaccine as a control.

CDR3 sequence reads: CASTGTENSPLHF. The CDR3 bases are TGCGCCAGTACCGGGACGGAGAATTCACCCCTCCACTTT. The V and J genes are TRBV5-1 and TRBJ1-6, with D tentatively TRBD1 (5 bases). CDR3 length equals 13 residues. V was clipped by 8 bases and J by 7 bases, with 13 bases between them. Germline values: CDR1 SGHRS, CDR2 YFSETQ. Looking up the rest from reference TRBV5-1 and TRBJ1-6 gives the full variable domain: KAGVTQTPRYLIKTRGQQVTLSCSPISGHRSVSWYQQTPGQGLQFLFEYFSETQRNKGNFPGRFSGRQFSNSRSEMNVSTLELGDSALYLCASTGTENSPLHFGNGTRLTVT.